This T cell receptor (beta chain) was obtained from a study of shared clonotypes between healthy human individuals (dated by TCRdb to about 2020). Looking at the study overall: A few men and two women, aged 18 to 49 years, made up the cohort. For each donor, CD4 naive and CD4 memory were each run on three plates, CD8 naive on two plates, and CD8 memory on one plate. Blood TCR repertoires of five healthy adults were deeply sequenced to estimate repertoire size and the extent of clonotype sharing between individuals. To increase sequencing depth and limit assay-specific biases, different laboratories used diverse techniques to prepare libraries and sequence TCR repertoires. Per donor, leukapheresis produced somewhere between about 0.8 and 9 billion PBMCs.

Points on this clone: What this receptor recognizes is not known. Within one base of it there is no much larger clone, and no base qualities were kept.

Inclusive of the bounding cysteine and phenylalanine, the CDR3 is 18 residues long. Only the CDR3 DNA stays, 54 bases, in frame from base 1. The germline V gene (reference sequence) supplies CDR1 LNHNV and CDR2 YYDKDF. Germline trimming amounts to 0 bases on V and 7 bases on J, with 13 as the count of junction bases outside the gene matches. CD8 naive samples were CD45RO-negative cells positively selected for CCR7, giving a CD45RA+CCR7+ population that excluded TemRA cells. The donors were healthy, HIV-negative adults with no recently reported acute infections or vaccinations. Every donor was a Caucasian adult residing in Nashville, Tennessee, USA. Blood was collected by leukapheresis, and PBMCs were isolated by Ficoll-Histopaque density gradient centrifugation and then cryopreserved in liquid nitrogen vapor phase. Analytical flow cytometry was used to check the purity and quantity of every magnetically sorted T cell population. Genomic DNA was isolated from each sorted fraction and quantified by UV absorbance on a Nanodrop 2000c.

Summary of the overall study and its limitations: Compared with non-shared clonotypes, the clonotypes found in all four sorted-subset donors had higher generation probabilities. Pairwise subsampling indicated that sequencing depth was expected to affect the degree of clonotype sharing among donors. Incomplete sequencing was indicated by rarefaction of sorted-subset datasets, despite the large sequencing depth. Sampling was restricted to blood, and TCR repertoires in tissue are likely to differ from TCR repertoires in blood. Across four donors, around 5% of naive CD4, roughly 3.8% of naive CD8, about 2.3% of memory CD4, and approximately 0.4% of memory CD8 clonotypes were shared. Because the study included only a small number of donors, the genetic and exposure-history diversity represented was limited. Naive subsets generally had larger estimated clonotype richness than memory subsets did.

TCR CDR3 regions were amplified from genomic DNA by multiplex PCR using the deep immunoSEQ assay. Genomic DNA extracted from each cell subset was distributed evenly over all wells of several immunoSEQ 96-well plates, and each plate served as one replicate. Each replicate PCR for sorted subsets received about 200 ng genomic DNA, equal to roughly 30,000 T cell genomes. Purified libraries were quantified with a Qubit 3.0 fluorometer, sized on a Bioanalyzer 2100, and re-quantified with the KAPA Library Quantification kit. Each immunoSEQ 96-well plate was sequenced on its own single-read 150-cycle Illumina NextSeq 550 flow cell. In the source study's methods: Because the immunoSEQ output held only junctional sequences and lacked quality scores, the filtering could not match the filtering applied to full-length reads. Sequences were annotated with PyIR, a Python wrapper for IgBLAST v1.9, and V/J genes and CDR3 were assigned using IMGT germline references. Reads with weak V/J assignments (E-value above 1e-6), missing CDR3, stop codons, out-of-frame junctions, or ambiguous translated residues were removed. V3J clonotypes were defined as sequences sharing the same inferred V gene, J gene, and CDR3 amino acid sequence. Percentage overlap between repertoires was calculated by dividing the number of shared unique clonotypes by the size of the smaller repertoire. Repertoire richness was assessed with RTK rarefaction, the Chao1 estimator, and Recon v2.1 estimates of unobserved clonotypes. For all TCRbeta clonotypes obtained by the gDNA method from a few donors, generation probabilities were computed with OLGA. TCRdb took this table from immuneACCESS and kept in-frame rearrangements with V and J called. Such tables lack part of the clones; where checked against another copy, unresolved V genes explain under half of the gap, and the rest is unexplained. V and J calls plus clone size are reproduced from that table; the DNA served to infer D and trimming. The sample profile shows roughly 850,000 clones; about 96% of them were found once. Under 0.3% of the sample is in the top ten clones.

This sequence uses TRBV15 and TRBJ1-5, with 9 bases matching TRBD1. Sequencing was done on a sample of naive CD8+ T cells sorted from blood. The cell subset or site label, read with the paper, signifies: CD45RA+CCR7+. This sequence originates from a man younger than 45 in good health. The bases read TGTGCCACCAGCAGAGAGGGTGTTTATGGGGACAGGGACCAGCCCCAGCATTTT. Protein translation: CATSREGVYGDRDQPQHF. The full variable domain, with segments outside the CDR3 supplied by the reference TRBV15 and TRBJ1-5 proteins, appears as DAMVIQNPRYQVTQFGKPVTLSCSQTLNHNVMYWYQQKSSQAPKLLFHYYDKDFNNEADTPDNFQSRRPNTSFCFLDIRSPGLGDTAMYLCATSREGVYGDRDQPQHFGDGTRLSIL.